This TCR beta chain originates from a study of shared clonotypes between healthy human individuals. The length of the CDR3 is 15 residues. The ends lost 4 bases at V and 2 bases at J; junction bases unmatched: 3. CDR1 is KGHSH and CDR2 is LQKENI in the germline V gene. Comments on this clone: This clone may be a read error of a much larger clone one base away.

Libraries were prepared by immunoSEQ multiplex PCR; TCRdb keeps only in-frame clonotypes and omits some of them. The sample carries about half a million clones, over 75% recorded once. Donors were Caucasian adults residing in Nashville, Tennessee, USA. Sequencing input: PBMCs. This clonotype originated in a woman aged 40 to 50 in good health. Some clones in this sample may be carry-over from other donors' samples. This sequence joins TRBV18 and TRBJ2-7, with 12 bases lining up with TRBD2. This chain's CDR3 is CASSLGLAGTYEQYF. CDR3 in DNA: TGTGCCAGCTCACTAGGACTAGCGGGAACCTACGAGCAGTACTTC.